Here is one T cell receptor beta chain with its context. Its specificity is unknown. These data are taken from a study of shared clonotypes between healthy human individuals. General observations from the study: Relative to memory subsets, naive subsets generally showed larger estimated richness.

In replicate PCRs of sorted subsets, about 190 ng DNA, approximately 30,000 T cell genomes, was used. Using immunoSEQ multiplex PCR, the repertoire was profiled, and TCRdb retains in-frame clones only, with some absent. The profile covers approximately 2.3 million clones, with 90% to 95% appearing a single time and 0.39% taken by the ten largest. This CDR3 has 13 amino acids. Germline V gives CDR1 SNHLY, CDR2 FYNNEI. Trimming removed 4 bases at V and 10 bases at J, with 11 bases between. This rearrangement joins TRBV2 to TRBJ2-6; possible D gene TRBD1, 6 bases. The clonotype originates from a man aged 18 to 29 in good health. Some clones in this sample may be carry-over from other donors' samples. Sample: naive CD4+ T cells from PBMCs. The subset: CD45RA+ positively selected. The CDR3 region has the DNA TGTGCCAGCAGTGGGACAGCAGGAAACGTCCTGACTTTC. Its translation is CASSGTAGNVLTF. The entire variable domain, with the rest obtained from reference TRBV2 and TRBJ2-6, is as follows: EPEVTQTPSHQVTQMGQEVILRCVPISNHLYFYWYRQILGQKVEFLVSFYNNEISEKSEIFDDQFSVERPDGSNFTLKIRSTKLEDSAMYFCASSGTAGNVLTFGAGSRLTVL.